A single sample gave rise to the 14 T cell receptor beta chains below, sequenced in a study of CD8 T cells in Susac syndrome. With random hexamers, reverse transcription was performed on about 0.5 to 1 ug of RNA. MiXCR was run by TCRdb on the immunoSEQ multiplex PCR reads, yielding one entry per CDR3 protein. The table shows almost 450,000 distinct CDR3 sequences, with approximately 85% occurring only once. The material sequenced was CD8+ T cells from PBMCs. The receptors stem from a human donor with multiple sclerosis.

CDR3 in DNA: TGTGCCAGCAGCCTCACCGCCCTTAATGAAAAACTGTTTTTT. This gives the protein CASSLTALNEKLFF. The chain combines TRBV6-5 with TRBJ1-4; no definite D call. V was cut by 6 bases and J by 4 bases, with 12 bases left in between. Germline assignment: CDR1 MNHEY and CDR2 SVGAGI. The CDR3 spans 14 residues.

The chain employs TRBV29-1 and TRBJ1-1; D perhaps matches TRBD1 (6 bases). Between the trimmed V and J ends, which lost 4 bases and 5 bases, there was a span of 14 bases. The CDR3 covers 13 residues. Germline CDR1 and CDR2: SQVTM and ANQGSEA. In nucleotides, the CDR3 is TGCAGCGTTGCGGGTGGGGGGCGAACTGAAGCTTTCTTT. Residues: CSVAGGGRTEAFF.

This chain connects TRBV12-5 to TRBJ2-3; D unclear. Germline values: CDR1 LGHNT, CDR2 FRNRAP. The CDR3 loop spans 15 amino acids. The V end was cut by 8 bases, the J end by 0 bases, with 15 bases between. In DNA form, the CDR3 reads TGTGCTAGTCTGGGCGCGGTTTCTAGCACAGATACGCAGTATTTT. This translates into CASLGAVSSTDTQYF.

CDR3 coding DNA: TGCAGTGCTAGAGATTTGTCTGAAGGGATGAACACTGAAGCTTTCTTT. Translation gives CSARDLSEGMNTEAFF. The chain couples TRBV20-1 to TRBJ1-1, with D unresolved. The CDR3 consists of 16 residues. Germline lookup yields CDR1 DFQATT and CDR2 SNEGSKA (reference sequence). The V gene lost 0 bases and the J gene lost 0 bases, with 14 bases spanning the gap.

The chain combines TRBV27 with TRBJ2-1; 7 bases fit TRBD2. V gave up 0 bases and J gave up 4 bases; unmatched junction bases: 6. Germline CDR1 is MNHEY and CDR2 is SMNVEV (reference sequence). The CDR3 runs to 16 residues. CDR3 amino acids: CASSLSYQGGYNEQFF. DNA of the CDR3: TGTGCCAGCAGTTTATCGTACCAGGGAGGGTACAATGAGCAGTTCTTC.

The chain recombines TRBV18 with TRBJ1-1; TRBD1 might be the D (5 bases). CDR1 and CDR2 (germline): KGHSH, LQKENI. The CDR3 extends over 13 amino acids. V lost 1 base and J lost 7, with 10 bases in between. The CDR3 protein is CASSPRQGDEAFF. CDR3 sequence (DNA): TGTGCCAGCTCACCACGACAAGGGGATGAAGCTTTCTTT.

The chain joins TRBV9 to TRBJ2-6; the match to TRBD2 covers 13 bases. Germline values: CDR1 SGDLS, CDR2 YYNGEE. The junction had 7 bases not matched to a gene; V was cut back by 4 bases and J by 3 bases. The CDR3 is 18 amino acids. The CDR3 protein is CASSLRLAGGGGANVLTF. Written as DNA, the CDR3 is TGTGCCAGCAGCCTCCGACTAGCGGGAGGAGGTGGGGCCAACGTCCTGACTTTC.

The gene calls are TRBV5-6 and TRBJ2-5; D not resolved. This CDR3 comprises 17 residues. V lost 4 bases to trimming and J lost 2 bases, with 21 bases between them. Germline lookup yields CDR1 SGHDT and CDR2 YYEEEE. The CDR3 loop reads CASSTLARTALQETQYF. CDR3 DNA sequence: TGTGCCAGCAGCACATTAGCACGGACCGCTTTGCAAGAGACCCAGTACTTC.

The sample holds one count of this clonotype. The gene calls are TRBV4-1 and TRBJ1-1; D is unclear. Germline CDR1 is MGHRA and CDR2 is YSYEKL. Trimming took 1 base from V and 3 from J, leaving 12 bases between them. The CDR3 covers 15 residues. The DNA of the CDR3 is TGCGCCAGCAGCCAAGTGTTCGGGCTGGACACTGAAGCTTTCTTT. Encoded protein: CASSQVFGLDTEAFF.

The genes are TRBV5-1 and TRBJ2-5; D is undetermined. Trimming stripped 0 bases from V and 5 bases from J, with 14 bases between. Germline V lookup: CDR1 SGHRS, CDR2 YFSETQ. The CDR3 contains 15 residues. CDR3: CASSLGIVSRETQYF. The CDR3 nucleotides are TGCGCCAGCAGCTTGGGAATCGTGTCAAGGGAGACCCAGTACTTC.

The chain has TRBV4-2 and TRBJ2-7, with D perhaps matching TRBD2 (6 bases). There are 15 residues in the CDR3. Germline V gene data show CDR1 as LGHNA and CDR2 as YNFKEQ. V was shortened by 0 bases and J by 2 bases, with 11 bases between the two germline ends. This CDR3 is CASSQDNGGAYEQYF. In DNA form, the CDR3 reads TGTGCCAGCAGCCAAGATAACGGGGGAGCCTACGAGCAGTACTTC.

The rearrangement links TRBV9 to TRBJ2-7; TRBD2 matches 9 bases. Germline CDR1 SGDLS, CDR2 YYNGEE. The CDR3 consists of 15 residues. V shed 3 bases, J shed 6 bases, and the junction held 10 bases outside the gene matches. The CDR3 here is CASSGRAGGPSEQYF. As DNA, the CDR3 is TGTGCCAGCAGCGGGCGGGCGGGAGGGCCTAGCGAGCAGTACTTC.

The chain joins TRBV7-9 to TRBJ2-1, with D perhaps TRBD2 (5 bases). Germline V gene lookup returns CDR1 SEHNR and CDR2 FQNEAQ (reference sequence). V lost 6 bases, J lost 0 bases, and 18 bases lay in between. CDR3 length equals 17 residues. CDR3 sequence (DNA): TGTGCCAGCAGTCCCGCGGGTGGTTCGAGCTCCTACAATGAGCAGTTCTTC. Its protein is CASSPAGGSSSYNEQFF.

V and J are TRBV30 and TRBJ1-1, with a possible D match to TRBD1 (5 bases). Trimming removed 0 bases from V and 5 bases from J, with 16 bases in between. The CDR3 is made up of 15 amino acids. Germline V gene lookup returns CDR1 GTSNPN and CDR2 SVGIG (reference sequence). CDR3 coding DNA: TGTGCCTGGAGTGTATTTGGGGGATGGGGGACTGAAGCTTTCTTT. Translated: CAWSVFGGWGTEAFF. Complete variable domain (other parts from reference TRBV30 and TRBJ1-1): SQTIHQWPATLVQPVGSPLSLECTVEGTSNPNLYWYRQAAGRGLQLLFYSVGIGQISSEVPQNLSASRPQDRQFILSSKKLLLSDSGFYLCAWSVFGGWGTEAFFGQGTRLTVV.